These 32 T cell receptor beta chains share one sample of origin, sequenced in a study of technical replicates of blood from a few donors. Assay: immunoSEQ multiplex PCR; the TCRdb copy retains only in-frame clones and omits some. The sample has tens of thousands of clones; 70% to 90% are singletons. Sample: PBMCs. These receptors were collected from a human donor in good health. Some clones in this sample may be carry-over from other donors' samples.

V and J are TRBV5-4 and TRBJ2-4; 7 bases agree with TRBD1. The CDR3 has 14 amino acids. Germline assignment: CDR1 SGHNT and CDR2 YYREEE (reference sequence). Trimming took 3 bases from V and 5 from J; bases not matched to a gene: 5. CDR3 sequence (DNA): TGTGCCAGCAGCTCCGGACAGGTAGAAAACATTCAGTACTTC. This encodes CASSSGQVENIQYF.

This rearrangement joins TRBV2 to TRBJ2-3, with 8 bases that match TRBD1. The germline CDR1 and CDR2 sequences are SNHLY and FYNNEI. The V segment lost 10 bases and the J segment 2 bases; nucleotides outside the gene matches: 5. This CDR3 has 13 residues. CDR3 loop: CATSTGVTDTQYF. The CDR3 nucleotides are TGTGCCACCTCGACAGGGGTCACAGATACGCAGTATTTT.

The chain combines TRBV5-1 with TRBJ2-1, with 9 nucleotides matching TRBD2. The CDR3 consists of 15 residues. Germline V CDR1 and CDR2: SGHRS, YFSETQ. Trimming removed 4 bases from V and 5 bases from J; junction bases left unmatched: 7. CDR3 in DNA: TGCGCCAGCAGCGTAGCGGGAGTGTGGGACAATGAGCAGTTCTTC. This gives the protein CASSVAGVWDNEQFF.

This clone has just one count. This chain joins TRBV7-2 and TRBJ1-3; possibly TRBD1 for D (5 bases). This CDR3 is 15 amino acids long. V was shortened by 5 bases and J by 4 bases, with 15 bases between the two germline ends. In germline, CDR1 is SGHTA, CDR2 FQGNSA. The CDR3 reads CASSPEKGLGNTIYF. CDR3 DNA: TGTGCCAGCAGCCCAGAAAAGGGGTTAGGAAACACCATATATTTT.

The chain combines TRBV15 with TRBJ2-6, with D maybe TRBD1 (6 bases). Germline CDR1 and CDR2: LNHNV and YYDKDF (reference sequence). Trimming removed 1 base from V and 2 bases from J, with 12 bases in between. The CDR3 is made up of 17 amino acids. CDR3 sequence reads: CATSRVGGGAGANVLTF. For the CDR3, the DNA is TGTGCCACCAGCAGAGTAGGTGGGGGCGCTGGGGCCAACGTCCTGACTTTC.

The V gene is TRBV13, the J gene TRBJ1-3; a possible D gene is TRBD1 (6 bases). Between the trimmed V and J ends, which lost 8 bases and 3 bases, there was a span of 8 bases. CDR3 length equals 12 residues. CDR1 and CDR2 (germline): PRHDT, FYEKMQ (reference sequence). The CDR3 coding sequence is TGTGCCAGCCGGGACAATGGAAACACCATATATTTT. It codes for CASRDNGNTIYF.

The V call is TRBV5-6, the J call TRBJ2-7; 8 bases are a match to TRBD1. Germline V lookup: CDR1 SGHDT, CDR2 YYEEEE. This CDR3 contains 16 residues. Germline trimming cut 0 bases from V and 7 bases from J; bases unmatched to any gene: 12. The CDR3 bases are TGTGCCAGCAGCTTGGCTGTGAGACAGGGGCGTGGGGAGCAGTACTTC. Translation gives CASSLAVRQGRGEQYF.

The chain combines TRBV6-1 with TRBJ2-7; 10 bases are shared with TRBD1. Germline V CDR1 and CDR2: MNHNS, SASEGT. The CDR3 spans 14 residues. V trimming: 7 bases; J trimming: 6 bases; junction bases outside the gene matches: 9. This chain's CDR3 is CASNSGQGIGEQYF. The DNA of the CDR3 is TGTGCCAGCAACTCGGGACAGGGGATCGGCGAGCAGTACTTC.

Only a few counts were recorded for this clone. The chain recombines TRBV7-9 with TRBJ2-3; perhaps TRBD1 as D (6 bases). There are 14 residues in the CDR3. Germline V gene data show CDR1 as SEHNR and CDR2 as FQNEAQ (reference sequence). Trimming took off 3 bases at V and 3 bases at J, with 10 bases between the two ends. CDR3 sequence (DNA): TGTGCCAGCAGCTTGGGGGCAGGGACAGATACGCAGTATTTT. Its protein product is CASSLGAGTDTQYF.

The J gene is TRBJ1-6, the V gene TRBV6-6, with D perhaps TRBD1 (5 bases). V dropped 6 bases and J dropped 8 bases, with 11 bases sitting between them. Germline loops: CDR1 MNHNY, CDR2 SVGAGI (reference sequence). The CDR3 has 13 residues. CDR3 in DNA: TGTGCCAGCAGACCCCTCAGGGATTCACCCCTCCACTTT. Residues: CASRPLRDSPLHF.

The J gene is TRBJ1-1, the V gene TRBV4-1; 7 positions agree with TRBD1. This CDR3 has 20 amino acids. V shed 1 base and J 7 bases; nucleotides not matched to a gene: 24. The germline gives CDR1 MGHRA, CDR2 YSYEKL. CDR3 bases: TGCGCCAGCAGCCAAGTTTATGACACCGGGACAGTAAGGATCAGGGGTGAAGCTTTCTTT. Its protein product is CASSQVYDTGTVRIRGEAFF.

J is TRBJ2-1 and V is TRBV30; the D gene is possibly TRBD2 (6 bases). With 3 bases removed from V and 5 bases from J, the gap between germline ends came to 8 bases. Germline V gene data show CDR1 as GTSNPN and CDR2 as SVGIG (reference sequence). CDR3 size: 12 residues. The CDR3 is CAWSLAHNEQFF. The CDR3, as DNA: TGTGCCTGGAGCCTAGCGCACAATGAGCAGTTCTTC.

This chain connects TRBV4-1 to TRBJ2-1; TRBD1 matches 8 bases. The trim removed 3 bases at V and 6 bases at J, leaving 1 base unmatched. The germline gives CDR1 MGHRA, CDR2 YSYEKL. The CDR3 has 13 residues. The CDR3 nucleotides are TGCGCCAGCAGCCAGGACAGGGTCAATGAGCAGTTCTTC. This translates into CASSQDRVNEQFF.

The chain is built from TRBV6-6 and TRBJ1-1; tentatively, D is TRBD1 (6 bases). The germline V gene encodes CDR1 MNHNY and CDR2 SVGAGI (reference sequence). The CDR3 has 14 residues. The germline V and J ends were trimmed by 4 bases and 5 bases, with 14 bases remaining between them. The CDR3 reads CASSSQQGGTEAFF. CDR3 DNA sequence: TGTGCCAGCAGTTCCCAACAGGGAGGGACTGAAGCTTTCTTT.

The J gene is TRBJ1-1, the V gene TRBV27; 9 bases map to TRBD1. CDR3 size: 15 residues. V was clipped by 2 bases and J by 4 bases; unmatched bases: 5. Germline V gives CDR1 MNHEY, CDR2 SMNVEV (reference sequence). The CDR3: CASSLHRQGGTEAFF. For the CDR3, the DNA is TGTGCCAGCAGTTTACACAGACAGGGGGGCACTGAAGCTTTCTTT.

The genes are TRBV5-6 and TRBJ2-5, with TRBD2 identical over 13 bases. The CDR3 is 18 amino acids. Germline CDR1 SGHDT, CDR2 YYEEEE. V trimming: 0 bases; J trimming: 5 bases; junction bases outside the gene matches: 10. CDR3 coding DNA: TGTGCCAGCAGCTTGGACAGGAGACTAGCGGGAGGACAGGAGACCCAGTACTTC. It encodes CASSLDRRLAGGQETQYF.

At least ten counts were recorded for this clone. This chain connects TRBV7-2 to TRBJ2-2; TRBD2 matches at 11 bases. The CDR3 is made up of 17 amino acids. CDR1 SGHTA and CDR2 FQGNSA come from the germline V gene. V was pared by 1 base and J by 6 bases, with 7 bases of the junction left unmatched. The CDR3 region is CASSLGVAGGPSGELFF. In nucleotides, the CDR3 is TGTGCCAGCAGCTTAGGGGTAGCGGGGGGGCCGTCCGGGGAGCTGTTTTTT.

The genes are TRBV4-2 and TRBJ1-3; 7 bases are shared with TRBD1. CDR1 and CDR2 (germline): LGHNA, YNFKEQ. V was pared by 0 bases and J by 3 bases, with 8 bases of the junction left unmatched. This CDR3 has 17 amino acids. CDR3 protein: CASSQDPPGGSGNTIYF. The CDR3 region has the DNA TGTGCCAGCAGCCAAGATCCCCCAGGGGGAAGTGGAAACACCATATATTTT.

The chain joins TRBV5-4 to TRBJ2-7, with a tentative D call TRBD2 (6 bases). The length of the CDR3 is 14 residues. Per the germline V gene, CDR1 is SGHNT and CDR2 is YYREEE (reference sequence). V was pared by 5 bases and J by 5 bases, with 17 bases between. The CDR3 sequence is CASRSGVTTDEQYF. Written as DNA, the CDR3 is TGTGCCAGCAGATCGGGGGTGACTACTGACGAGCAGTACTTC. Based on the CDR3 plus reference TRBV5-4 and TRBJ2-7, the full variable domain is ETGVTQSPTHLIKTRGQQVTLRCSSQSGHNTVSWYQQALGQGPQFIFQYYREEENGRGNFPPRFSGLQFPNYSSELNVNALELDDSALYLCASRSGVTTDEQYFGPGTRLTVT.

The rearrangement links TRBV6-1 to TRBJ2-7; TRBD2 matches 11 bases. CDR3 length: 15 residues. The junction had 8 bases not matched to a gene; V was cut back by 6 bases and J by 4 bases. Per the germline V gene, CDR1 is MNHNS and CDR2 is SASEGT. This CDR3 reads CASRSTSGDSYEQYF. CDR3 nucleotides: TGTGCCAGCAGGTCGACTAGCGGGGACTCATACGAGCAGTACTTC.

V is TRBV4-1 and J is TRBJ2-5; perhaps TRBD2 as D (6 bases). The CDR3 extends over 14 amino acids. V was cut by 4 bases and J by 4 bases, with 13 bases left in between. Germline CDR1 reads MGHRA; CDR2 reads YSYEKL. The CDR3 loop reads CASSPRGDSETQYF. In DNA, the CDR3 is TGCGCCAGCAGCCCCCGAGGGGACTCAGAGACCCAGTACTTC.

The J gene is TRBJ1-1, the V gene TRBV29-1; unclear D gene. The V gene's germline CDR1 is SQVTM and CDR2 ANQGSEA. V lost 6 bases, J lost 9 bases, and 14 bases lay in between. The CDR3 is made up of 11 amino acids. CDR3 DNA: TGCAGCGTCGAATCCGGGGAAAAAGCTTTCTTT. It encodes CSVESGEKAFF. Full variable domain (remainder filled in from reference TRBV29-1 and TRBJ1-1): SAVISQKPSRDICQRGTSLTIQCQVDSQVTMMFWYRQQPGQSLTLIATANQGSEATYESGFVIDKFPISRPNLTFSTLTVSNMSPEDSSIYLCSVESGEKAFFGQGTRLTVV.

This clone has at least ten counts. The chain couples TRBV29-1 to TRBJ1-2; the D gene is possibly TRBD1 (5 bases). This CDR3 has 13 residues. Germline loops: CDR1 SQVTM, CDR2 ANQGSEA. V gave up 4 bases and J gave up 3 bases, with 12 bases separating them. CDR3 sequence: CSVVWQGDYGYTF. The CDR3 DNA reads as TGCAGCGTTGTATGGCAGGGCGACTATGGCTACACCTTC.

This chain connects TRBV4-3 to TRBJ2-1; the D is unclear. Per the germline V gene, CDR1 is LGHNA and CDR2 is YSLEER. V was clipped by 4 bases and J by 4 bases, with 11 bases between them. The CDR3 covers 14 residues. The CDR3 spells CASSPSTGYNEQFF. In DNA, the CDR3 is TGCGCCAGCAGCCCATCGACCGGGTACAATGAGCAGTTCTTC.

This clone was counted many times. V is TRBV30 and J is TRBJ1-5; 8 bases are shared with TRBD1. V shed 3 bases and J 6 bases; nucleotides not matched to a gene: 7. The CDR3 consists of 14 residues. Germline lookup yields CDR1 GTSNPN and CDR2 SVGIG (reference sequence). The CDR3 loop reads CAWRGTGNAQPQHF. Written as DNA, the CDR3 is TGTGCCTGGAGAGGGACAGGTAACGCTCAGCCCCAGCATTTT.

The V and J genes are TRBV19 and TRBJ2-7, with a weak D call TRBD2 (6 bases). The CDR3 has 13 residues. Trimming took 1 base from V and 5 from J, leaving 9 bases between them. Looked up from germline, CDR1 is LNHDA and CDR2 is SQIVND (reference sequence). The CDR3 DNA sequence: TGTGCCAGTAGTATAGGGAGGGGCAACGAGCAGTACTTC. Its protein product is CASSIGRGNEQYF.

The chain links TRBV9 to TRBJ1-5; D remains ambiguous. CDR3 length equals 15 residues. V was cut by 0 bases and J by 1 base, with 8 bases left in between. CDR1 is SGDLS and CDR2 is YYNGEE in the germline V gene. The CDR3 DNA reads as TGTGCCAGCAGCGTAGAGGCGGTGAGCAATCAGCCCCAGCATTTT. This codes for CASSVEAVSNQPQHF.

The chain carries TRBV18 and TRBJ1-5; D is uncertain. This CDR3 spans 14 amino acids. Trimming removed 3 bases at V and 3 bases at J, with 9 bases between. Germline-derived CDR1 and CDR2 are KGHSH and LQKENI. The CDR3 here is CASSPRRDNQPQHF. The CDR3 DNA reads TGTGCCAGCTCACCTCGGAGGGACAATCAGCCCCAGCATTTT.

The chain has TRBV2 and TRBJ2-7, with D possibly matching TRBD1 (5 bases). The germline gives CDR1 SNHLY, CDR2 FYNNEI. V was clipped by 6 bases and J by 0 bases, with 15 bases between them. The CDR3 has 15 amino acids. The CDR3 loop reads CASRDRRQSSYEQYF. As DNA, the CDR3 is TGTGCCAGCAGAGACCGGCGACAGTCCTCCTACGAGCAGTACTTC.

CDR3 in amino acids: CAANGVHGYTF. The CDR3 bases are TGTGCCGCCAACGGGGTCCATGGCTACACCTTC. V is TRBV2 and J is TRBJ1-2, with unresolved D. The germline V gene encodes CDR1 SNHLY and CDR2 FYNNEI. Trimming cost V 11 bases and J 6 bases, with 13 bases left between them. The CDR3 totals 11 residues.

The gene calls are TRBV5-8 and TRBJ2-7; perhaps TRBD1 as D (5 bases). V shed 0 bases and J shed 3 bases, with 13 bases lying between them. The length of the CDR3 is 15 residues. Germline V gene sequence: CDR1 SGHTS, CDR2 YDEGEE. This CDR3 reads CASSLGAGNRYEQYF. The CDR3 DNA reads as TGTGCCAGCAGCTTGGGGGCAGGGAATCGCTACGAGCAGTACTTC.

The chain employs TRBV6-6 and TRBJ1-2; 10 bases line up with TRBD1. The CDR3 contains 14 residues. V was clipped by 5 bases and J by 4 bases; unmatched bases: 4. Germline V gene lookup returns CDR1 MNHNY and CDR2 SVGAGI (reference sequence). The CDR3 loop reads CASSTGQGSYGYTF. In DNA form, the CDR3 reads TGTGCCAGCAGTACGGGACAGGGGAGCTATGGCTACACCTTC.